A single sample gave rise to the 11 T cell receptor beta chains below, sequenced in a study of beta chain features in type 1 diabetes. What was sequenced were expressed TCRB transcripts, since all of the isolated RNA had been reverse transcribed. Measured with immunoSEQ multiplex PCR; TCRdb has only the in-frame clones, and not every one. This sample has roughly 400,000 clones, with around 16% found just once. Material for sequencing was naive CD4+ T cells from blood. The receptors derive from a young woman in good health.

This rearrangement joins TRBV7-2 to TRBJ2-5; a weak D match, TRBD1 (7 bases). Trimming shortened V by 5 bases and J by 4 bases, and 23 bases separated the two germline ends. Per germline, CDR1 SGHTA and CDR2 FQGNSA. This CDR3 spans 17 amino acids. CDR3 sequence: CASSQEGRGRGRETQYF. CDR3 nucleotide sequence: TGTGCCAGCAGCCAGGAGGGCAGGGGGAGAGGAAGAGAGACCCAGTACTTC.

J is TRBJ2-7 and V is TRBV28, with TRBD2 matching over 8 bases. The CDR3 sequence is 13 residues long. Germline loops: CDR1 MDHEN, CDR2 SYDVKM. V shed 6 bases and J 3 bases; nucleotides not matched to a gene: 4. The DNA for the CDR3 is TGTGCCAGCAGATCCGGGGGGGGCTACGAGCAGTACTTC. It encodes CASRSGGGYEQYF.

The V and J genes are TRBV5-1 and TRBJ2-5; a possible D gene is TRBD2 (5 bases). The CDR3 is 15 amino acids. V was clipped by 5 bases and J by 2 bases, with 16 bases between them. CDR1 SGHRS and CDR2 YFSETQ come from the germline V gene. The CDR3 loop is CASSPGIGKQETQYF. The CDR3 coding sequence is TGCGCCAGCAGTCCCGGGATCGGGAAACAAGAGACCCAGTACTTC.

The chain couples TRBV11-3 to TRBJ2-1; TRBD2 aligns across 7 bases. The junction had 7 bases not matched to a gene; V was cut back by 5 bases and J by 0 bases. The CDR3 runs 16 residues. Germline CDR1 and CDR2: SGHNT and YENEEA. The CDR3 coding sequence is TGTGCCAGCAGCCCTTCTGGCGGGAGCTCCTACAATGAGCAGTTCTTC. The encoded protein is CASSPSGGSSYNEQFF.

This clone was counted a few times. The chain recombines TRBV27 with TRBJ2-2; 10 nucleotides align to TRBD2. The CDR3 is 17 amino acids. After removal of 5 bases from V and 1 base from J, the junction contained 7 bases not matched to a gene. Germline CDR1 MNHEY, CDR2 SMNVEV (reference sequence). The chain's CDR3 is CASSKGAGGLNTGELFF. The CDR3 DNA reads TGTGCCAGCAGTAAGGGAGCGGGAGGGTTGAACACCGGGGAGCTGTTTTTT.

This clone was observed a handful of times. The rearrangement uses TRBV29-1 and TRBJ2-1; D remains unclear. The ends were cut back, 4 bases at V and 5 bases at J, with 12 bases in the middle. The germline V gene encodes CDR1 SQVTM and CDR2 ANQGSEA. This CDR3 contains 13 residues. CDR3 nucleotide sequence: TGCAGCGTTGGCTGGCCACTAAACAATGAGCAGTTCTTC. As protein: CSVGWPLNNEQFF.

The chain recombines TRBV29-1 with TRBJ2-7; 8 bases agree with TRBD1. The V and J ends lost 4 bases and 4 bases, in that order; junction bases with no gene match: 6. The CDR3 has 13 amino acids. Per the germline V gene, CDR1 is SQVTM and CDR2 is ANQGSEA. CDR3 DNA: TGCAGCGTTGCCGGCAGGGGGCAGTACGAGCAGTACTTC. Amino acids: CSVAGRGQYEQYF.

The chain couples TRBV30 to TRBJ1-2, with D unclear. V was cut by 3 bases and J by 1 base, with 12 bases left in between. Per germline, CDR1 GTSNPN and CDR2 SVGIG (reference sequence). This CDR3 is built from 14 residues. In DNA form, the CDR3 reads TGTGCCTGGAGATACCCGCGGGGTAACTATGGCTACACCTTC. The encoded protein is CAWRYPRGNYGYTF.

The chain combines TRBV30 with TRBJ1-5, with D perhaps matching TRBD1 (6 bases). CDR3 length equals 13 residues. CDR1 is GTSNPN, CDR2 SVGIG, per germline (reference sequence). Trimming took off 5 bases at V and 6 bases at J, with 14 bases between the two ends. CDR3 amino acids: CAWEVRGGQPQHF. The DNA for the CDR3 is TGTGCCTGGGAGGTCAGGGGCGGTCAGCCCCAGCATTTT. Filled out from reference TRBV30 and TRBJ1-5, the complete variable domain reads SQTIHQWPATLVQPVGSPLSLECTVEGTSNPNLYWYRQAAGRGLQLLFYSVGIGQISSEVPQNLSASRPQDRQFILSSKKLLLSDSGFYLCAWEVRGGQPQHFGDGTRLSIL.

This chain links TRBV28 with TRBJ2-7; 8 bases are shared with TRBD1. The CDR3 loop spans 15 amino acids. CDR1 is MDHEN and CDR2 is SYDVKM in the germline V gene. Losses at the gene ends were 5 bases for V and 2 bases for J; bases not matched to a gene: 8. CDR3 sequence: CASSPGDRWTYEQYF. CDR3 DNA sequence: TGTGCCAGCAGTCCGGGGGACAGGTGGACCTACGAGCAGTACTTC.

The chain couples TRBV5-1 to TRBJ2-2; 10 bases are shared with TRBD2. The CDR3 length is 15 residues. Germline lookup yields CDR1 SGHRS and CDR2 YFSETQ. V was pared by 5 bases and J by 7 bases, with 8 bases of the junction left unmatched. The CDR3 reads CASSPASGRGGELFF. CDR3 coding DNA: TGCGCCAGCAGTCCTGCTAGCGGGAGAGGCGGGGAGCTGTTTTTT.